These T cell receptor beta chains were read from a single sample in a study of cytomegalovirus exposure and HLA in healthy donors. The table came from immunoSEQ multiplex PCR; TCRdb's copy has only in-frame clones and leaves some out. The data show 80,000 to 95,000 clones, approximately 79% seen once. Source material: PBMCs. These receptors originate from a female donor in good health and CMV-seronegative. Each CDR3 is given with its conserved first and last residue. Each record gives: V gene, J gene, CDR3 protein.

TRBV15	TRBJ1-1	CATSRDQGLGTEAFF
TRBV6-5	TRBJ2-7	CASRSLADSSYEQYF
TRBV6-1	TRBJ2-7	CASSGVSRTGPYEQYF
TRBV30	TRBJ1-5	CAWSEGQGNQPQHF
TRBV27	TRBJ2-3	CASSLGGRPTDTQYF
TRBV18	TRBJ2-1	CASSPGASGGYEQFF
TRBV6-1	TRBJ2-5	CASSEAPGGTQYF
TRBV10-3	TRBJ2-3	CAISAATSGPSTDTQYF
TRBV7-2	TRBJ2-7	CASSLVEAAGLSYEQYF
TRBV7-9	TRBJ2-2	CASSLTGQLLTGELFF
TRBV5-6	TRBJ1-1	CASSVTGSNTEAFF
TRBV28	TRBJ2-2	CASSLFVSGGGKTNTGELFF
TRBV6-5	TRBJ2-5	CASSHRGIPETQYF
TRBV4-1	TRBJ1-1	CASSQGQGVLLNTEAFF
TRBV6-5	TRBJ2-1	CASSYSLADNEQFF
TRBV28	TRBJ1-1	CASSSPGTGIYTEAFF
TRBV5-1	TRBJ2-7	CASSLNQRDSYEQYF
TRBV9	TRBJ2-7	CASSTTSGASYEQYF
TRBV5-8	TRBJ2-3	CASSLRRADTQYF
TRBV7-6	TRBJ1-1	CASRSSGGMNTEAFF
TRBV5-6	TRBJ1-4	CASSLDRDRANEKLFF
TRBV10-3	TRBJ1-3	CAISQDRGTGNTIYF
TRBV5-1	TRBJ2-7	CASSQVGGTYEQYF
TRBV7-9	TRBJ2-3	CASSSLEREGWTDTQYF